A single sample gave rise to the 32 T cell receptor beta chains below, sequenced in a study of cytomegalovirus exposure and HLA in healthy donors. With 60 Vbeta and 13 Jbeta primers, the PCR was carried out. The assay was immunoSEQ multiplex PCR, and TCRdb's table has in-frame clones only and misses some. The sample records 190,000 or so clones, approximately 78% being singletons. The specimen was PBMCs. The source is a woman between 45 and 60 years old in good health and CMV-seropositive.

CDR3 DNA: TGTGCCAGCAGCCAAGATCCCGTGGCGGGAGCCCCGGGCGATGAGACCCAGTACTTC. It translates to CASSQDPVAGAPGDETQYF. This chain connects TRBV4-2 to TRBJ2-5; 7 bases agree with TRBD2. This CDR3 has 19 residues. CDR1 is LGHNA and CDR2 is YNFKEQ in the germline V gene. The trim removed 0 bases at V and 5 bases at J, leaving 18 bases unmatched.

CDR3 DNA: TGCGCCAGCAGCTGGGGAGGGGCGGACAGTCAGTACTTC. This translates into CASSWGGADSQYF. The chain couples TRBV5-1 to TRBJ2-4, with a weak D call TRBD2 (7 bases). Germline CDR1 is SGHRS and CDR2 is YFSETQ. With 3 bases removed from V and 12 bases from J, the gap between germline ends came to 16 bases. This CDR3 has 13 amino acids.

This rearrangement joins TRBV10-3 to TRBJ2-5; TRBD1 is a possible D gene (6 bases). The CDR3 has 13 residues. V was pared by 4 bases and J by 2 bases, with 8 bases between. Germline values: CDR1 ENHRY, CDR2 SYGVKD. The CDR3 DNA reads TGTGCCATCAGTGGGACAGAACAAGAGACCCAGTACTTC. It specifies CAISGTEQETQYF.

V gene TRBV2 combines with J gene TRBJ1-1; tentatively, D is TRBD1 (5 bases). CDR1 is SNHLY, CDR2 FYNNEI, per germline. Trimming shortened V by 3 bases and J by 5 bases, and 13 bases separated the two germline ends. CDR3 length: 14 amino acids. CDR3 amino acids: CASSDGGVRTEAFF. The CDR3 nucleotides read TGTGCCAGCAGTGACGGGGGGGTGAGGACTGAAGCTTTCTTT.

The J gene is TRBJ2-2, the V gene TRBV4-2; D not resolved. The V gene lost 4 bases and the J gene lost 1 base, with 13 bases spanning the gap. The CDR3 covers 16 residues. Germline loops: CDR1 LGHNA, CDR2 YNFKEQ. The CDR3 sequence is CASSPQVLLNTGELFF. As DNA, the CDR3 is TGTGCCAGCAGCCCTCAAGTCCTATTGAACACCGGGGAGCTGTTTTTT.

About this clone itself: The junction does not match germline at one end; this may be a read error. CDR3 DNA sequence: TGTGCCAGCAGCTCTGGACAGGTAGTGGCTTCACCCCCCCACTTT. It is translated as CASSSGQVVASPPHF. V and J are TRBV11-2 and TRBJ1-6; 7 bases line up with TRBD1. Germline lookup yields CDR1 SGHAT and CDR2 FQNNGV. The CDR3 spans 15 residues. The full variable domain, in which reference TRBV11-2 and TRBJ1-6 provide the parts outside the CDR3, is EAGVAQSPRYKIIEKRQSVAFWCNPISGHATLYWYQQILGQGPKLLIQFQNNGVVDDSQLPKDRFSAERLKGVDSTLKIQPAKLEDSAVYLCASSSGQVVASPPHFGNGTRLTVT.

The chain has TRBV7-9 and TRBJ2-5; D is possibly TRBD2 (5 bases). With 2 bases removed from V and 1 base from J, the gap between germline ends came to 11 bases. This CDR3 is built from 15 residues. The V gene's germline CDR1 is SEHNR and CDR2 FQNEAQ (reference sequence). CDR3 amino acids: CASSLPWERQETQYF. CDR3 nucleotide sequence: TGTGCCAGCAGCTTACCCTGGGAGCGCCAAGAGACCCAGTACTTC. Filled out from reference TRBV7-9 and TRBJ2-5, the complete variable domain reads DTGVSQNPRHKITKRGQNVTFRCDPISEHNRLYWYRQTLGQGPEFLTYFQNEAQLEKSRLLSDRFSAERPKGSFSTLEIQRTEQGDSAMYLCASSLPWERQETQYFGPGTRLLVL.

The rearrangement links TRBV19 to TRBJ1-4, with D unresolved. The CDR3 is 15 residues long. V was cut by 3 bases and J by 5 bases, with 13 bases left in between. Germline loops: CDR1 LNHDA, CDR2 SQIVND (reference sequence). CDR3 coding DNA: TGTGCCAGTAGTATGGAGGAGAGAGGAAATGAAAAACTGTTTTTT. It encodes CASSMEERGNEKLFF. The full variable domain, rest sourced from reference TRBV19 and TRBJ1-4, is DGGITQSPKYLFRKEGQNVTLSCEQNLNHDAMYWYRQDPGQGLRLIYYSQIVNDFQKGDIAEGYSVSREKKESFPLTVTSAQKNPTAFYLCASSMEERGNEKLFFGSGTQLSVL.

CDR3 DNA sequence: TGTGCCAGCAGCTCCCACTTGACAGGGAATGAGCAGTTCTTC. Translating it yields CASSSHLTGNEQFF. The chain joins TRBV7-3 to TRBJ2-1; TRBD1 matches at 7 bases. The CDR3 has 14 amino acids. Per the germline V gene, CDR1 is SGHTA and CDR2 is FQGTGA. With 4 bases clipped from V and 7 bases from J, the junction kept 7 bases outside the gene matches. The full variable domain, completed using reference TRBV7-3 and TRBJ2-1, is GAGVSQTPSNKVTEKGKYVELRCDPISGHTALYWYRQSLGQGPEFLIYFQGTGAADDSGLPNDRFFAVRPEGSVSTLKIQRTERGDSAVYLCASSSHLTGNEQFFGPGTRLTVL.

The chain is built from TRBV27 and TRBJ1-4; 8 bases line up with TRBD1. CDR1 MNHEY and CDR2 SMNVEV come from the germline V gene (reference sequence). CDR3 length: 14 amino acids. The ends lost 0 bases at V and 8 bases at J; junction bases unmatched: 2. In nucleotides, the CDR3 is TGTGCCAGCAGTTTATCGGACAGGGTGGAAAAACTGTTTTTT. It translates to CASSLSDRVEKLFF.

The J gene is TRBJ2-7, the V gene TRBV13; tentatively, D is TRBD1 (7 bases). The ends were cut back, 10 bases at V and 7 bases at J, with 26 bases in the middle. Germline V gene data show CDR1 as PRHDT and CDR2 as FYEKMQ (reference sequence). The CDR3 consists of 15 residues. CDR3 nucleotides: TGTGCCATCGATAGGTTTGGGGACAGAGGACTAGAGCAGTACTTC. It specifies CAIDRFGDRGLEQYF. Looking up the rest from reference TRBV13 and TRBJ2-7 gives the full variable domain: AAGVIQSPRHLIKEKRETATLKCYPIPRHDTVYWYQQGPGQDPQFLISFYEKMQSDKGSIPDRFSAQQFSDYHSELNMSSLELGDSALYFCAIDRFGDRGLEQYFGPGTRLTVT.

The V call is TRBV7-3, the J call TRBJ1-5; maybe TRBD1 (5 bases). The CDR3 runs to 13 residues. V was shortened by 0 bases and J by 7 bases, with 7 bases between the two germline ends. In germline, CDR1 is SGHTA, CDR2 FQGTGA. CDR3 amino acids: CASSLTQGQPQHF. The CDR3 DNA is TGTGCCAGCAGCTTAACCCAGGGACAGCCCCAGCATTTT.

The rearrangement joins TRBV9 to TRBJ2-5, with 13 bases that match TRBD2. The CDR3 spans 16 residues. V dropped 0 bases and J dropped 3; count of bases not matched to a gene: 2. CDR1 is SGDLS and CDR2 is YYNGEE in the germline V gene. The CDR3 DNA sequence: TGTGCCAGCAGCGTAGAGGGACTAGCGGGGAAAGAGACCCAGTACTTC. As protein: CASSVEGLAGKETQYF.

The V gene is TRBV5-6, the J gene TRBJ2-5, with no clear D. CDR1 is SGHDT, CDR2 YYEEEE, per germline. Trimming took 2 bases from V and 0 from J, leaving 11 bases between them. CDR3 size: 15 residues. CDR3 coding DNA: TGTGCCAGCAGCTTCCTCCAGGCCGACCAAGAGACCCAGTACTTC. It is translated as CASSFLQADQETQYF.

The sample holds one count of this clone. The V gene is TRBV6-5, the J gene TRBJ1-1; maybe TRBD1 (6 bases). The CDR3 sequence is 12 residues long. Germline assignment: CDR1 MNHEY and CDR2 SVGAGI. V lost 10 bases to trimming and J lost 2 bases, with 11 bases between them. The CDR3 region is CATRDTNTEAFF. As DNA, the CDR3 is TGTGCCACTCGGGACACCAACACTGAAGCTTTCTTT.

The chain employs TRBV15 and TRBJ1-4; 11 bases are a match to TRBD1. V shed 5 bases, J shed 8 bases, and the junction held 4 bases outside the gene matches. This CDR3 region has 14 residues. Germline CDR1 LNHNV, CDR2 YYDKDF (reference sequence). The CDR3 nucleotides are TGTGCCACCAGCGGGACAGGGGGATTGGAAAAACTGTTTTTT. Translating it yields CATSGTGGLEKLFF.

About this clone: Other DNA variants within this sample encode the same CDR3. The rearrangement joins TRBV7-9 to TRBJ2-3; D call uncertain. V lost 4 bases and J 0 bases, leaving 2 bases between the germline ends. The CDR3 sequence is 12 residues long. The germline V gene has CDR1 SEHNR and CDR2 FQNEAQ (reference sequence). In DNA, the CDR3 is TGTGCCAGCAGCTCTAGCACAGATACGCAGTATTTT. Protein sequence: CASSSSTDTQYF.

The genes are TRBV5-1 and TRBJ2-2; a possible D gene is TRBD2 (5 bases). The CDR3 extends over 16 amino acids. The V end lost 0 bases, the J end lost 6 bases, and 15 bases lay between the germline ends. Germline assignment: CDR1 SGHRS and CDR2 YFSETQ. The CDR3 spells CASSLEGSVKAGELFF. For the CDR3, the DNA is TGCGCCAGCAGCTTGGAAGGGAGCGTAAAGGCCGGGGAGCTGTTTTTT.

The genes are TRBV19 and TRBJ1-6; 9 nucleotides line up with TRBD1. V shed 6 bases and J 9 bases; nucleotides not matched to a gene: 9. The CDR3 has 15 amino acids. CDR1 is LNHDA and CDR2 is SQIVND in the germline V gene (reference sequence). This chain's CDR3 is CASSRLGQGGSPLHF. The CDR3, as DNA: TGTGCCAGTAGCCGACTGGGACAGGGTGGTTCACCCCTCCACTTT.

There are a few counts of this clone. V and J are TRBV4-1 and TRBJ2-7, with D perhaps matching TRBD1 (7 bases). The germline V gene encodes CDR1 MGHRA and CDR2 YSYEKL. CDR3 size: 18 residues. Trimming shortened V by 0 bases and J by 2 bases, and 20 bases separated the two germline ends. The DNA of the CDR3 is TGCGCCAGCAGCCAAGATTTCCAATATGCGGGACAGACCTACGAGCAGTACTTC. It encodes CASSQDFQYAGQTYEQYF.

Only one count was recorded for this clone. The same CDR3 can be traced to other DNA sequences in this sample. The DNA for the CDR3 is TGTGCCAGCAGTTACTCGGCCGGAGAAGAGACCCAGTACTTC. It translates to CASSYSAGEETQYF. The chain has TRBV6-5 and TRBJ2-5; D remains unclear. Germline-derived CDR1 and CDR2 are MNHEY and SVGAGI. CDR3 size: 14 residues. V lost 0 bases to trimming and J lost 3 bases, with 8 bases between them.

The V gene is TRBV23-1, the J gene TRBJ2-2, with 13 bases matching TRBD2. TRBV23-1 is designated an ORF whose function remains uncertain. V dropped 7 bases and J dropped 6; count of bases not matched to a gene: 26. CDR3 length: 22 residues. The CDR3 region has the DNA TGCGCCAGCACCACCACCTACCGCGGGACAAGACTAGCGGGAGGTGTAGCCGGGGAGCTGTTTTTT. Amino acids: CASTTTYRGTRLAGGVAGELFF.

The V call is TRBV7-2, the J call TRBJ1-5; a possible D gene is TRBD1 (5 bases). Germline V gives CDR1 SGHTA, CDR2 FQGNSA. Trimming took off 5 bases at V and 1 base at J, with 18 bases between the two ends. The CDR3 is made up of 17 amino acids. In nucleotides, the CDR3 is TGTGCCAGCAGCCCCATGGGGGGTCGTATGAGCAATCAGCCCCAGCATTTT. This encodes CASSPMGGRMSNQPQHF.

The CDR3, as DNA: TGTGCCAGCGGGGACAGTAACTATGGCTACACCTTC. It codes for CASGDSNYGYTF. V gene TRBV6-5 combines with J gene TRBJ1-2; TRBD1 aligns across 7 bases. Germline V CDR1 and CDR2: MNHEY, SVGAGI. The CDR3 totals 12 residues. The junction had 1 base not matched to a gene; V was cut back by 8 bases and J by 1 base.

The chain is built from TRBV19 and TRBJ1-2, with D possibly TRBD1 on 5 matching bases. Deletions cut 4 bases from V and 1 base from J, with 10 bases between. CDR1 LNHDA and CDR2 SQIVND come from the germline V gene (reference sequence). The CDR3 length is 14 residues. CDR3 loop: CASSNQGLNYGYTF. The CDR3 DNA reads TGTGCCAGTAGTAACCAGGGACTTAACTATGGCTACACCTTC.

The chain uses TRBV19 and TRBJ1-3; D uncertain. CDR1 and CDR2 (germline): LNHDA, SQIVND (reference sequence). The V end lost 1 base, the J end lost 0 bases, and 7 bases lay between the germline ends. This CDR3 has 15 amino acids. The CDR3 DNA reads as TGTGCCAGTAGTATAGGCGGCTTCTCTGGAAACACCATATATTTT. It specifies CASSIGGFSGNTIYF.

This clone showed up just a few times. Other nucleotide sequences in the sample specify the same CDR3. DNA for the CDR3: TGCGCCAGCAGCTTAGACGGGGACTATGGCTACACCTTC. This translates into CASSLDGDYGYTF. This chain uses TRBV5-1 with TRBJ1-2; the D is unclear. This CDR3 is built from 13 residues. V lost 2 bases and J lost 3, with 8 bases in between. Per germline, CDR1 SGHRS and CDR2 YFSETQ.

The chain combines TRBV9 with TRBJ2-5, with 8 bases aligning to TRBD2. CDR1 is SGDLS, CDR2 YYNGEE, per germline. CDR3 length: 15 amino acids. J was trimmed by 4 bases and V by 1 base; bases with no gene match: 6. The CDR3 here is CASSVKAGEGETQYF. In DNA, the CDR3 is TGTGCCAGCAGCGTAAAAGCGGGGGAGGGAGAGACCCAGTACTTC.

The chain links TRBV28 to TRBJ2-5; tentative D call: TRBD1 (6 bases). Germline V gene data show CDR1 as MDHEN and CDR2 as SYDVKM. This CDR3 region has 14 residues. V was clipped by 1 base and J by 5 bases, with 11 bases between them. The CDR3 sequence is CASSLLGAGETQYF. The CDR3 DNA reads TGTGCCAGCAGTTTATTGGGGGCAGGTGAGACCCAGTACTTC.

A word on this clone: The sample carries other DNA sequences with the same CDR3. V is TRBV28 and J is TRBJ1-2, with D possibly TRBD1 on 6 matching bases. This CDR3 has 13 amino acids. Trimming took off 2 bases at V and 8 bases at J, with 12 bases between the two ends. CDR1 is MDHEN, CDR2 SYDVKM, per germline. The CDR3 sequence: CASSLLQGHGYTF. Written as DNA, the CDR3 is TGTGCCAGCAGTTTACTCCAGGGGCACGGCTACACCTTC.

This chain joins TRBV11-2 and TRBJ2-7, with unresolved D. Germline lookup yields CDR1 SGHAT and CDR2 FQNNGV. V lost 6 bases and J lost 0, with 12 bases in between. This CDR3 comprises 14 residues. For the CDR3, the DNA is TGTGCCAGCAGTCAAGACGGGTTCTCCTACGAGCAGTACTTC. Translation gives CASSQDGFSYEQYF.

The rearrangement joins TRBV18 to TRBJ1-1; no definite D call. The V and J ends lost 0 bases and 1 base respectively, with 12 bases between them. Germline V lookup: CDR1 KGHSH, CDR2 LQKENI. This CDR3 spans 16 amino acids. CDR3 residues: CASSPPQPPGNTEAFF. The CDR3 region has the DNA TGTGCCAGCTCACCACCCCAGCCGCCGGGGAACACTGAAGCTTTCTTT.